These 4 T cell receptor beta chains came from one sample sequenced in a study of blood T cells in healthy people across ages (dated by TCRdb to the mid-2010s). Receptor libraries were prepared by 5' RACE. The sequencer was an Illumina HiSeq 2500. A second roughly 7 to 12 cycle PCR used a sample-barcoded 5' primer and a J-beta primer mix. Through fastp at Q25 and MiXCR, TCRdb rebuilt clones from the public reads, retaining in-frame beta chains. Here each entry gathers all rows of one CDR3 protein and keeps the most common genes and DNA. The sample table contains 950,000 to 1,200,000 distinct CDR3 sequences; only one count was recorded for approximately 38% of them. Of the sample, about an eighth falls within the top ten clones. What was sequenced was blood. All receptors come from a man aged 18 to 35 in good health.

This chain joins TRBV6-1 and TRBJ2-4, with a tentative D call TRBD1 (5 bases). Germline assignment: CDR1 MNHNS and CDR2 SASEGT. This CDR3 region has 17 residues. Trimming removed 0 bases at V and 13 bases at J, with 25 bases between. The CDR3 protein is CASSEARSLTGYNEQYF. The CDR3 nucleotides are TGTGCCAGCAGTGAAGCACGGTCCCTTACAGGATACAATGAGCAGTACTTC.

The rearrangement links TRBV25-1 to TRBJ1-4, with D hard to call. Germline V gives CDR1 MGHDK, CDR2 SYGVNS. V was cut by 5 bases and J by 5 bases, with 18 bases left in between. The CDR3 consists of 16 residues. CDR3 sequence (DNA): TGTGCCAGCAGTCCCCCCTGGCGGGAGGGAAATGAAAAACTGTTTTTT. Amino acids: CASSPPWREGNEKLFF.

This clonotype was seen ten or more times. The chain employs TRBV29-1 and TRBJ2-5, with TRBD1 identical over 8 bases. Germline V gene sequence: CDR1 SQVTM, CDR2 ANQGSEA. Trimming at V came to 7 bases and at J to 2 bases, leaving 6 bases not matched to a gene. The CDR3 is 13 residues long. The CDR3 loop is CSARTGLQETQYF. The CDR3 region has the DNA TGCAGCGCAAGGACAGGGTTACAAGAGACCCAGTACTTC. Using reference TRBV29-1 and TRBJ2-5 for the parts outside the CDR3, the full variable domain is SAVISQKPSRDICQRGTSLTIQCQVDSQVTMMFWYRQQPGQSLTLIATANQGSEATYESGFVIDKFPISRPNLTFSTLTVSNMSPEDSSIYLCSARTGLQETQYFGPGTRLLVL.

This chain's CDR3 is CASSYSRTGRTSTDTQYF. The CDR3 coding sequence is TGTGCCAGCAGTTACTCGAGGACGGGCCGGACCTCCACAGATACGCAGTATTTT. The chain combines TRBV6-5 with TRBJ2-3; no definite D call. Trimming shortened V by 0 bases and J by 2 bases, and 18 bases separated the two germline ends. The germline V gene has CDR1 MNHEY and CDR2 SVGAGI. There are 18 residues in the CDR3.